This TCR beta chain was identified during a study of cytomegalovirus exposure and HLA in healthy donors. Points from the study as a whole: A later analysis associated 15,000 or so TCR beta sequences with HLA alleles at a 0.05 false discovery rate. In a later analysis, V- and J-gene trimming of beta chains associated with a DCLRE1C missense variant, replicated independently. Follow-up analysis found HLA locus-dependent TCR association rates, highest for DRB1 and lowest for HLA-C. The study recorded around 160 TCR beta chains that were cytomegalovirus-associated.

CDR1 is MRHNA, CDR2 SNTAGT, per germline. The V and J ends lost 4 bases and 3 bases respectively, with 10 bases between them. This CDR3 spans 14 amino acids. 60 Vbeta and 13 Jbeta primers were used in PCR. Produced via immunoSEQ multiplex PCR; TCRdb's table is partial and in-frame only. The sample table includes 200,000 to 250,000 clones. A note on this clone: Its antigen is as yet unknown.

What was sequenced was PBMCs. This sequence originates from a woman between 25 and 40 years old in good health and CMV-seropositive. The chain couples TRBV6-4 to TRBJ2-1; possible D gene TRBD2, 6 bases. CDR3 in amino acids: CASSVEEGYNEQFF. DNA of the CDR3: TGTGCCAGCAGTGTGGAGGAGGGCTACAATGAGCAGTTCTTC.